The sequence of this TCR beta chain was determined in a study of Ad26.COV2.S vaccination and SARS-CoV-2 variants. Study summary: The study gave Ad26.COV2.S intramuscularly, once or twice 56 days apart.

Sequenced by immunoSEQ multiplex PCR; TCRdb stores in-frame clones only, minus some. The repertoire consists of more than 350,000 clones, with around 90% occurring once and the leading ten covering 10% to 15%. Treatment reported: 19 received Ad26.COV2.S at low or high dose, single or two shots; about 5 received placebo; per-sample allocation not given. Day 63 after the first vaccine or placebo injection was the time point for sampling. The CDR3 runs to 16 residues. Germline-derived CDR1 and CDR2 are SGHTA and FQGNSA. The ends lost 3 bases at V and 4 bases at J; junction bases unmatched: 9. The sample consisted of peripheral blood, taken in a trial of Ad26.COV2.S vaccine versus placebo. This TCR was sampled from a person between 18 and 65 years old who received the Ad26.COV2.S COVID-19 vaccine or a placebo. V usage is TRBV7-2 and J usage is TRBJ2-7; 10 bases are shared with TRBD2. CDR3 DNA: TGTGCCAGCAGCTTGTCGCCTAGCGGGAGAAGGTACGAGCAGTACTTC. The encoded protein is CASSLSPSGRRYEQYF.